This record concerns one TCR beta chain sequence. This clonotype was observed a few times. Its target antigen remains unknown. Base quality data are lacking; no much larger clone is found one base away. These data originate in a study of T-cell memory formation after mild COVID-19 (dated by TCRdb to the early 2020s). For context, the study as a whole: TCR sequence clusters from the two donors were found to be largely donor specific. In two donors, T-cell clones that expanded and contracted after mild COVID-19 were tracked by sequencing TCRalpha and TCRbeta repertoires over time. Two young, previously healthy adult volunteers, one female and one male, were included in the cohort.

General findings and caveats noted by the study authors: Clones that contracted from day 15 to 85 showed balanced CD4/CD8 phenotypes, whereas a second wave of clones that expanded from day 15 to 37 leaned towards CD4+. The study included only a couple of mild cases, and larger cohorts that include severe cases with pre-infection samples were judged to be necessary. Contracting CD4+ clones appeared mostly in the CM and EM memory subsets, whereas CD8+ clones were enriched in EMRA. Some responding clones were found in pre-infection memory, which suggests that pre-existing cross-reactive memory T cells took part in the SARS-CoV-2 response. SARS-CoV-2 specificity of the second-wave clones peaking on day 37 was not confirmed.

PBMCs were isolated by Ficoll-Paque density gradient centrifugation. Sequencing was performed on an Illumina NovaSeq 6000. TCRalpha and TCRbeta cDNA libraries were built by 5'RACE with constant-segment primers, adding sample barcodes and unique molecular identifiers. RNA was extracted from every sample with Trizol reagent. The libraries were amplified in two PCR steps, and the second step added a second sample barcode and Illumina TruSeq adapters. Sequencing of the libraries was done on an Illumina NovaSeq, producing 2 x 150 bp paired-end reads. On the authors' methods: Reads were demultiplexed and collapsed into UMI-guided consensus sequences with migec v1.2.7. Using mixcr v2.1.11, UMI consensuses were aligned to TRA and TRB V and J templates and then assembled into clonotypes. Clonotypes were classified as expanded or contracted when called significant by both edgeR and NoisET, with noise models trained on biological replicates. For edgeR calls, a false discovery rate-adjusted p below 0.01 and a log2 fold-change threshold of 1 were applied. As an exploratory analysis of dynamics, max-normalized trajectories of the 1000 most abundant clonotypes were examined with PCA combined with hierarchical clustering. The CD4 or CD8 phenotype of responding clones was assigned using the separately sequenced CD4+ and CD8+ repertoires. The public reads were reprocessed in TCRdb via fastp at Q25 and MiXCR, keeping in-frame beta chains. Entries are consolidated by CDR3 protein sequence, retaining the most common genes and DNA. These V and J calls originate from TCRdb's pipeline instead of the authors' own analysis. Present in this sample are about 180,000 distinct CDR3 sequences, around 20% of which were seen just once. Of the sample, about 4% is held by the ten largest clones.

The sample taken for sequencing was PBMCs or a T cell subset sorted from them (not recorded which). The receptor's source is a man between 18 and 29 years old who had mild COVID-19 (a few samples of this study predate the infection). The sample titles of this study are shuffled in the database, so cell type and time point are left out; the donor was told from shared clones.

The nucleotide sequence reads TGCAGTGCTAGGGTGGGGAATTTCGGAAACACCATATATTTT. This sequence encodes CSARVGNFGNTIYF. Recombination linked TRBV20-1 to TRBJ1-3; the D gene is not confidently resolved. V is shortened by 3 bases, J by 4 bases, and the region joining them spans 13 bases. Reading the germline V gene (reference sequence) gives CDR1 DFQATT and CDR2 SNEGSKA. The cysteine opens and the phenylalanine closes a CDR3 of 14 amino acids. CDR3 DNA only is kept here, 42 bases in frame from base 1.